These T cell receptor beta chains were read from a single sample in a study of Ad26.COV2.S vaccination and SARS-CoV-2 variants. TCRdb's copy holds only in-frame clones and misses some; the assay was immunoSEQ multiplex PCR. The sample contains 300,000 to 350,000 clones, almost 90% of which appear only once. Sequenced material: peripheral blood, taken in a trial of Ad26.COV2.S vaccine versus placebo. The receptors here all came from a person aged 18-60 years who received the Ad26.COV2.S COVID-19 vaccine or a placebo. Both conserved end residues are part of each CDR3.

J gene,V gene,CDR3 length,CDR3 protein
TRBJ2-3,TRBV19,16,CASSIKIGQWGSTQYF
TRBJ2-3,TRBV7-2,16,CASSEGVAPRTDTQYF
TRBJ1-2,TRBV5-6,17,CASSLPMGGVANYGYTF
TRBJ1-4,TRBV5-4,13,CASSTSGNEKLFF
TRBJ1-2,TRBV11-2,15,CASSLVGTDFLGYTF
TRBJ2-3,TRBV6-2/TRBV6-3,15,CASSYDGRNTDTQYF
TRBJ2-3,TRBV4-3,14,CASSQDRSTDTQYF
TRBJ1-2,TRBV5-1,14,CASSLRGAGYGYTF
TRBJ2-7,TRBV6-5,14,CASKARDRVDEQYF
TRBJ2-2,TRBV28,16,CASSSPPGGYTGELFF
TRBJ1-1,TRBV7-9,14,CASSPPMAANRAFF
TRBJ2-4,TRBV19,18,CASTSIRQGARAKNIQYF
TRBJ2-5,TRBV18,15,CASSPPTGGEETQYF
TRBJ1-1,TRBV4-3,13,CASSNGGDTEAFF
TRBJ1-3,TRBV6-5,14,CASGNRNSGNTIYF
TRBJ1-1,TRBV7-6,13,CASSPRENTEAFF
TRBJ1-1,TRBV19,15,CASSVSDRVGTEAFF
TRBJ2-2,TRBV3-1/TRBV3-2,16,CASSQEGRTNTGELFF
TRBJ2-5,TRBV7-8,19,CASSLRTGSSGRQQETQYF
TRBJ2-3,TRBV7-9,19,CASSLGRTSGSMGTDTQYF
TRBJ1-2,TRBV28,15,CASSLLLGQQNGYTF
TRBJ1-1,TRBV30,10,CAWSVQEAFF
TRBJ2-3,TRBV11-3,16,CASSFGLGRGTDTQYF
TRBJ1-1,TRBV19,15,CASSIEWPGNTEAFF
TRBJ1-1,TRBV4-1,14,CASSQERGGTEAFF
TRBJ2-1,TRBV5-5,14,CASSAGLGNYEQFF
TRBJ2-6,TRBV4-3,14,CASSQWTGEDVLTF
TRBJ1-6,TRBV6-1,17,CASSECRGGLCASPLHF
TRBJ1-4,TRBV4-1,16,CASSHGLGVTNEKLFF
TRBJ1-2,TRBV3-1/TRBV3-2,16,CASSQGGTVTNYGYTF
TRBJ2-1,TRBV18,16,CASSFYTTGTGNEQFF
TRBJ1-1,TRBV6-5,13,CASSYMKNTEAFF
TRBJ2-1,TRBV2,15,CASSDQGLSYNEQFF
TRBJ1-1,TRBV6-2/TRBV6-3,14,CASSYSSIRGEAFF
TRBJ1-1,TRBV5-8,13,CASSTLVGTEAFF
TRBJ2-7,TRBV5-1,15,CASGLGGPSRYEQYF
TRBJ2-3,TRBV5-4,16,CASSLTRGAIGDTQYF
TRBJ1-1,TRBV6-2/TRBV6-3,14,CASSYHRENTEAFF
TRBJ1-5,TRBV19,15,CASSRHSTDNQPQHF
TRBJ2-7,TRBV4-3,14,CASSPGTGDYEQYF
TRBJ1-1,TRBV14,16,CASSRRGGLGNTEAFF
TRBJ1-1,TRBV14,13,CASSQGYLGGAFF
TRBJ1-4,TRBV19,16,CASSREDGSLREKLFF
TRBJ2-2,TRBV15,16,CATSREAPGNTGELFF
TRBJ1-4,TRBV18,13,CASSPRGNEKLFF
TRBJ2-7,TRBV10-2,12,CASSEKGYEQYF
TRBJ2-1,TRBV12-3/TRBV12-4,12,CASSLWTGEQFF
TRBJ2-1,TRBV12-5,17,CASATKRQDPGYNEQFF
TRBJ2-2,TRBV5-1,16,CASSLQGLADTGELFF
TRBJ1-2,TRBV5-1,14,CASTISGQNYGYTF
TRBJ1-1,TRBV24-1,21,CATSDFPPLQGATFGSTEAFF
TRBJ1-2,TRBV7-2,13,CASSFVEGSGYTF
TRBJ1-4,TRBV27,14,CASSFSINREKLFF
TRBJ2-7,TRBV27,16,CASSPITGRLTYEQYF
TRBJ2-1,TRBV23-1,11,CASRGPSGLFF
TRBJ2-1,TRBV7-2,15,CASRQNTAGGNEQFF
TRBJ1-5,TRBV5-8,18,CASSFEKGRGAANQPQHF
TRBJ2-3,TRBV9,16,CASSSEGSPSTDTQYF
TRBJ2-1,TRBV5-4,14,CASSLQWASSEQFF